This entry lists 30 T cell receptor beta chains sequenced from one sample in a study of CD8+ T cells in alopecia areata. Sequencing relied on a cDNA template that was reverse transcribed from extracted RNA. The assay was immunoSEQ multiplex PCR, and TCRdb's table has in-frame clones only and misses some. The sample has about 190,000 clones, approximately 60% seen once. Treatment given: oral pan-JAK inhibitor, 5-10 mg twice daily. The sample was CD4+ T cells sorted from blood, taken at week 4, from a patient treated with tofacitinib. The source of these receptors is a human donor with alopecia areata.

In this sample, this clone turned up a few times. V gene TRBV7-2 combines with J gene TRBJ2-7; 7 positions agree with TRBD2. The CDR3 consists of 13 residues. Unmatched junction bases numbered 5, after V lost 5 bases and J lost 4 bases. Germline V CDR1 and CDR2: SGHTA, FQGNSA. The CDR3 DNA reads TGTGCCAGCAGCAAGCCGGGAGGTTACGAGCAGTACTTC. This codes for CASSKPGGYEQYF.

The chain has TRBV4-2 and TRBJ2-5, with D hard to call. The CDR3 consists of 14 residues. CDR1 and CDR2 from the germline V gene are LGHNA and YNFKEQ. The V end lost 1 base, the J end lost 3 bases, and 9 bases lay between the germline ends. The CDR3 is CASSQAGPEETQYF. CDR3 in DNA: TGTGCCAGCAGCCAAGCAGGCCCCGAAGAGACCCAGTACTTC.

The V call is TRBV30, the J call TRBJ1-5; D gene uncertain. CDR1 GTSNPN and CDR2 SVGIG come from the germline V gene (reference sequence). This CDR3 region has 14 residues. Trimming pared 2 bases from V and 5 bases from J, leaving 13 bases between. The CDR3 here is CAWSRGRQYQPQHF. The CDR3 DNA reads TGTGCCTGGAGTAGAGGGAGGCAGTATCAGCCCCAGCATTTT.

J is TRBJ2-6 and V is TRBV7-2; D gene uncertain. The germline V gene encodes CDR1 SGHTA and CDR2 FQGNSA. V lost 5 bases to trimming and J lost 1 base, with 9 bases between them. The length of the CDR3 is 15 residues. CDR3: CASSRIPSGANVLTF. The CDR3 DNA reads as TGTGCCAGCAGCCGTATCCCATCTGGGGCCAACGTCCTGACTTTC.

The chain carries TRBV9 and TRBJ2-7; D is ambiguous. The CDR3 runs 15 residues. V lost 0 bases to trimming and J lost 2 bases, with 12 bases between them. The germline gives CDR1 SGDLS, CDR2 YYNGEE. In DNA form, the CDR3 reads TGTGCCAGCAGCGTAGGGGTCAGCCCCACCTACGAGCAGTACTTC. As protein: CASSVGVSPTYEQYF.

CDR3 sequence (DNA): TGCAGCGCCGGACAGGGGAGAGCCGGGGAGCTGTTTTTT. This encodes CSAGQGRAGELFF. The chain uses TRBV29-1 and TRBJ2-2; 9 positions match TRBD1. Looked up from germline, CDR1 is SQVTM and CDR2 is ANQGSEA. CDR3 size: 13 residues. V dropped 7 bases and J dropped 6; count of bases not matched to a gene: 6.

V and J are TRBV10-3 and TRBJ2-5, with D possibly being TRBD1 (6 bases). The CDR3 length is 14 residues. Germline CDR1 is ENHRY and CDR2 is SYGVKD. V lost 3 bases, J lost 5 bases, and 13 bases lay in between. The DNA of the CDR3 is TGTGCCATCAGTGAATCAGGGGTTGGGGAGACCCAGTACTTC. It specifies CAISESGVGETQYF.

J is TRBJ2-7 and V is TRBV5-1; 7 bases fit TRBD1. Germline CDR1 and CDR2: SGHRS and YFSETQ. The CDR3 has 13 residues. Losses at the gene ends were 4 bases for V and 5 bases for J; bases not matched to a gene: 6. CDR3 sequence (DNA): TGCGCCAGCAGCCTGGGACAGATCAACGAGCAGTACTTC. Residues: CASSLGQINEQYF. The whole variable domain, remainder taken from reference TRBV5-1 and TRBJ2-7, is KAGVTQTPRYLIKTRGQQVTLSCSPISGHRSVSWYQQTPGQGLQFLFEYFSETQRNKGNFPGRFSGRQFSNSRSEMNVSTLELGDSALYLCASSLGQINEQYFGPGTRLTVT.

This clone was detected a few times. Other DNA sequences of this sample code for an identical CDR3. This chain joins TRBV29-1 and TRBJ2-1, with D uncertain. The CDR3 is 11 amino acids. Germline CDR1 is SQVTM and CDR2 is ANQGSEA. With 3 bases removed from V and 0 bases from J, the gap between germline ends came to 0 bases. The DNA of the CDR3 is TGCAGCGTTGACTCCTACAATGAGCAGTTCTTC. Its translation: CSVDSYNEQFF.

This clone was recorded once. The rearrangement links TRBV30 to TRBJ2-7; 9 bases are a match to TRBD2. The germline V gene encodes CDR1 GTSNPN and CDR2 SVGIG (reference sequence). Losses at the gene ends were 2 bases for V and 6 bases for J; bases not matched to a gene: 8. This CDR3 has 14 residues. The CDR3 sequence is CAWSMGSGRSEQYF. The CDR3 DNA follows: TGTGCCTGGAGTATGGGTAGCGGGAGAAGCGAGCAGTACTTC.

There are a few counts of this clone. The chain uses TRBV30 and TRBJ1-4; D is ambiguous. The CDR3 covers 13 residues. Germline CDR1 and CDR2: GTSNPN and SVGIG (reference sequence). Trimming shortened V by 3 bases and J by 8 bases, and 13 bases separated the two germline ends. The CDR3 nucleotides are TGTGCCTGGAGCGGCGAGGGAGACGAAAAACTGTTTTTT. This gives the protein CAWSGEGDEKLFF.

This chain links TRBV5-1 with TRBJ2-2; D not certain. Between the trimmed V and J ends, which lost 4 bases and 5 bases, there was a span of 9 bases. CDR3 length equals 13 residues. Germline V CDR1 and CDR2: SGHRS, YFSETQ. The CDR3 sequence is CASSLQETGELFF. CDR3 DNA: TGCGCCAGCAGCCTCCAAGAAACCGGGGAGCTGTTTTTT.

The V and J genes are TRBV29-1 and TRBJ2-1; 9 bases line up with TRBD2. CDR1 and CDR2 (germline): SQVTM, ANQGSEA. The V and J ends lost 8 bases and 8 bases, in that order; junction bases with no gene match: 13. The length of the CDR3 is 14 residues. In DNA, the CDR3 is TGCAGCTCCGGGGTGGCGGGGGGGAGCGATGAGCAGTTCTTC. Translating it yields CSSGVAGGSDEQFF.

Only a few counts were recorded for this clone. The rearrangement joins TRBV27 to TRBJ1-1; D remains ambiguous. The V and J ends lost 4 bases and 9 bases respectively, with 12 bases between them. CDR1 and CDR2 from the germline V gene are MNHEY and SMNVEV (reference sequence). CDR3 length: 12 residues. The CDR3 DNA reads TGTGCCAGCAGTTCGGGCTGGCAAAAAGCTTTCTTT. Translation: CASSSGWQKAFF.

V and J are TRBV2 and TRBJ1-5, with 7 bases aligning to TRBD1. CDR3 length: 15 amino acids. Germline V CDR1 and CDR2: SNHLY, FYNNEI. V was clipped by 8 bases and J by 0 bases; unmatched bases: 7. In DNA form, the CDR3 reads TGTGCCAGCGGGACGAGACAGGGTAGCAATCAGCCCCAGCATTTT. Its protein is CASGTRQGSNQPQHF.

This clone showed up just a few times. The chain combines TRBV15 with TRBJ2-6; no clear D. CDR1 is LNHNV and CDR2 is YYDKDF in the germline V gene (reference sequence). The CDR3 sequence is 13 residues long. Trimming cost V 8 bases and J 0 bases, with 5 bases left between them. In DNA, the CDR3 is TGTGCCACCGACTTCTCTGGGGCCAACGTCCTGACTTTC. Residues: CATDFSGANVLTF. Filled out from reference TRBV15 and TRBJ2-6, the complete variable domain reads DAMVIQNPRYQVTQFGKPVTLSCSQTLNHNVMYWYQQKSSQAPKLLFHYYDKDFNNEADTPDNFQSRRPNTSFCFLDIRSPGLGDTAMYLCATDFSGANVLTFGAGSRLTVL.

This CDR3 reads CASTSSRQGRGYTF. The CDR3 coding sequence is TGTGCCAGCACCTCAAGTCGCCAGGGCAGAGGCTACACCTTC. The chain links TRBV27 to TRBJ1-2, with D possibly being TRBD1 (5 bases). V dropped 7 bases and J dropped 8 bases, with 20 bases sitting between them. The CDR3 is made up of 14 amino acids. Germline CDR1 reads MNHEY; CDR2 reads SMNVEV (reference sequence).

The sample holds a few counts of this clone. This chain joins TRBV29-1 and TRBJ2-1; D unclear. V lost 6 bases to trimming and J lost 6 bases, with 18 bases between them. From germline, CDR1 is SQVTM and CDR2 ANQGSEA. The CDR3 consists of 14 residues. CDR3 bases: TGCAGCGTCGCTACTCCCCTGACCGCCAATGAGCAGTTCTTC. It specifies CSVATPLTANEQFF.

The chain joins TRBV30 to TRBJ1-1, with D tentatively TRBD1 (6 bases). The V gene lost 7 bases and the J gene lost 3 bases, with 15 bases spanning the gap. The CDR3 has 13 residues. Germline V lookup: CDR1 GTSNPN, CDR2 SVGIG (reference sequence). The CDR3 reads CASQGRTDTEAFF. The CDR3 DNA reads as TGTGCCTCCCAGGGGCGAACGGACACTGAAGCTTTCTTT.

This clone was seen only a few times. The V and J genes are TRBV11-2 and TRBJ2-3; unclear D gene. The germline CDR1 and CDR2 sequences are SGHAT and FQNNGV. Deletions cut 0 bases from V and 6 bases from J, with 4 bases between. This CDR3 region has 12 residues. CDR3 amino acids: CASSLDSDTQYF. The CDR3 nucleotides are TGTGCCAGCAGCTTAGATAGCGATACGCAGTATTTT. Supplemented by reference TRBV11-2 and TRBJ2-3, the full variable domain reads EAGVAQSPRYKIIEKRQSVAFWCNPISGHATLYWYQQILGQGPKLLIQFQNNGVVDDSQLPKDRFSAERLKGVDSTLKIQPAKLEDSAVYLCASSLDSDTQYFGPGTRLTVL.

This clone has only one observation. V is TRBV28 and J is TRBJ2-3; 11 bases are a match to TRBD2. Unmatched junction bases numbered 10, after V lost 2 bases and J lost 3 bases. The length of the CDR3 is 18 residues. CDR1 and CDR2 (germline): MDHEN, SYDVKM. CDR3 in amino acids: CASSLGLAGGPDTDTQYF. CDR3 bases: TGTGCCAGCAGTTTAGGGTTAGCGGGAGGGCCTGATACAGATACGCAGTATTTT.

With respect to this clone: At one end, the junction sequence differs from germline, possibly due to a read error. This rearrangement joins TRBV7-7 to TRBJ2-5; the match to TRBD2 covers 9 bases. From germline, CDR1 is SSHAT and CDR2 FNYEAQ (reference sequence). CDR3 length: 15 amino acids. The CDR3 DNA is TGTGCTAGCAGCACAGTAGCGGGAGAGGGGGAGACCCAGTACTTC. Translated, it gives CASSTVAGEGETQYF. Filled out from reference TRBV7-7 and TRBJ2-5, the complete variable domain reads GAGVSQSPRYKVTKRGQDVTLRCDPISSHATLYWYQQALGQGPEFLTYFNYEAQPDKSGLPSDRFSAERPEGSISTLTIQRTEQRDSAMYRCASSTVAGEGETQYFGPGTRLLVL.

V is TRBV29-1 and J is TRBJ1-1, with 7 bases identical to TRBD1. Trimming at V came to 7 bases and at J to 0 bases, leaving 5 bases not matched to a gene. CDR3 length: 13 residues. The germline V gene has CDR1 SQVTM and CDR2 ANQGSEA. The CDR3 spells CSAMDRLNTEAFF. CDR3 nucleotides: TGCAGCGCCATGGACAGGCTGAACACTGAAGCTTTCTTT.

There are a few counts of this clone. This chain uses TRBV5-1 with TRBJ2-1, with 10 nucleotides matching TRBD2. This CDR3 spans 15 amino acids. J was trimmed by 10 bases and V by 4 bases; bases with no gene match: 11. Germline CDR1 SGHRS, CDR2 YFSETQ. This CDR3 is CASSPLSSGSLEQFF. DNA of the CDR3: TGCGCCAGCAGCCCCTTGTCTAGCGGGAGTCTCGAGCAGTTCTTC.

This clone was detected only a few times. The chain uses TRBV29-1 and TRBJ2-1, with 7 nucleotides matching TRBD2. The CDR3 length is 12 residues. CDR1 SQVTM and CDR2 ANQGSEA come from the germline V gene. DNA of the CDR3: TGCACCACCACGGGGGGTGGGAATGAGCAGTTCTTC. Its protein product is CTTTGGGNEQFF.

The chain couples TRBV30 to TRBJ1-5, with D possibly matching TRBD1 (5 bases). V lost 0 bases, J lost 6 bases, and 12 bases lay in between. The CDR3 has 14 amino acids. CDR1 is GTSNPN and CDR2 is SVGIG in the germline V gene (reference sequence). CDR3 in amino acids: CAWSVDSGPQPQHF. DNA of the CDR3: TGTGCCTGGAGTGTCGATTCAGGGCCTCAGCCCCAGCATTTT.

The chain employs TRBV29-1 and TRBJ2-4; D gene uncertain. V shed 3 bases and J shed 7 bases, with 7 bases lying between them. The CDR3 is 11 residues long. From germline, CDR1 is SQVTM and CDR2 ANQGSEA. The CDR3 here is CSVDSGNIQYF. For the CDR3, the DNA is TGCAGCGTTGATTCTGGTAACATTCAGTACTTC.

The chain recombines TRBV5-1 with TRBJ2-7; no firm D call. Germline V lookup: CDR1 SGHRS, CDR2 YFSETQ. This CDR3 region has 14 residues. Trimming stripped 4 bases from V and 2 bases from J, with 13 bases between. The CDR3 sequence: CASSLPGRPYEQYF. The CDR3 nucleotides read TGCGCCAGCAGCCTGCCGGGCCGTCCCTACGAGCAGTACTTC.

The chain joins TRBV29-1 to TRBJ2-1, with TRBD1 identical over 10 bases. V lost 7 bases and J lost 9; bases outside the gene matches: 12. This CDR3 region has 14 residues. Germline V gives CDR1 SQVTM, CDR2 ANQGSEA. CDR3 in DNA: TGCAGCGGTCCGGACAGGGGGAGCTTGGGTGAGCAGTTCTTC. It encodes CSGPDRGSLGEQFF.

J is TRBJ2-6 and V is TRBV5-1; D gene ambiguous. The V gene's germline CDR1 is SGHRS and CDR2 YFSETQ. The CDR3 is 15 residues long. The ends were cut back, 4 bases at V and 0 bases at J, with 8 bases in the middle. The CDR3, as DNA: TGCGCCAGCAGCCCGACCAGCTCTGGGGCCAACGTCCTGACTTTC. Amino acid sequence: CASSPTSSGANVLTF.